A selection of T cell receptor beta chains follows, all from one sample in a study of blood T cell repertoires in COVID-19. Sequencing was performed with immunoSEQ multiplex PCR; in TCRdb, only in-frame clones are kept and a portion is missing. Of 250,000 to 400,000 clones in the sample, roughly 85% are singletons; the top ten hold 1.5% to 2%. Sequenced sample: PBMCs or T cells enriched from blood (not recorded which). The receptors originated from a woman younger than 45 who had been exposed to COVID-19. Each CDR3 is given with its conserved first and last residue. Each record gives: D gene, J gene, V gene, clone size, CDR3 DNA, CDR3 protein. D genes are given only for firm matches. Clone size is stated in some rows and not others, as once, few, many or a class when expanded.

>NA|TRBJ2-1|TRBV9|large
TGTGCCAGCAATGGAGAAGGGAGCTCCTACAATGAGCAGTTCTTC
CASNGEGSSYNEQFF
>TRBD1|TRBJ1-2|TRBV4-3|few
TGCGCCAGCAGCCATCTTCCGGGACAGGGACATGGCTACACCTTC
CASSHLPGQGHGYTF
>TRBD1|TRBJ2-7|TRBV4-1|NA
TGCGCCAGCAGCCAAGCCAGGGGACAGAGCTCCTACGAGCAGTACTTC
CASSQARGQSSYEQYF
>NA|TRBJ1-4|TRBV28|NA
TGTGCCAGCAGTGCCGGGACTCCTAATGAAAAACTGTTTTTT
CASSAGTPNEKLFF
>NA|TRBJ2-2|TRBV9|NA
TGTGCCAGCAGCGTTCTAGTCCCGAACGGGGAGCTGTTTTTT
CASSVLVPNGELFF
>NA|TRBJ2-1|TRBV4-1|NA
TGCGCCAGCAGCCAAGAACCGGGTAATGAGCAGTTCTTC
CASSQEPGNEQFF
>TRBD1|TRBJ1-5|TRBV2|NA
TGTGCCAGCAGTCCCGTTCAGGGGGCTTCCCAGCCCCAGCATTTT
CASSPVQGASQPQHF
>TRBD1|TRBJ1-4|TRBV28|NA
TGTGCCAGCAGTCTCCAGGGGGCTGCGGCTAATGAAAAACTGTTTTTT
CASSLQGAAANEKLFF
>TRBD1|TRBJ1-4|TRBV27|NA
TGTGCCAGCAGTCCGTGGACAGGTACTAATGAAAAACTGTTTTTT
CASSPWTGTNEKLFF
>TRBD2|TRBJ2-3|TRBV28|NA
TGTGCCAGCAGTATCGGACTTAGCGGGGGTACAGATACGCAGTATTTT
CASSIGLSGGTDTQYF
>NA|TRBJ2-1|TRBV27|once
TGTGCCAGCAGTTTTAGTCCAGGCAATGAGCAGTTCTTC
CASSFSPGNEQFF
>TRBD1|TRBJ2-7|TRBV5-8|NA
TGTGCCAGCAGCTTGAGCGCCGGGACAGGGTCTTACGAGCAGTACTTC
CASSLSAGTGSYEQYF
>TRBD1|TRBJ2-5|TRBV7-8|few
TGTGCCAGCAGCTCTGACAGGGCTCGGGAGACCCAGTACTTC
CASSSDRARETQYF
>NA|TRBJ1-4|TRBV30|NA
TGTGCCTGGAGTGTAGGGTGGCGGGCCCCAAATGAAAAACTGTTTTTT
CAWSVGWRAPNEKLFF
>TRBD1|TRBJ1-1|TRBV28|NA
TGTGCCACCGGGACAGGTGGGACTGAAGCTTTCTTT
CATGTGGTEAFF
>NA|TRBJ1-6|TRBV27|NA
TGTGCCAGCAGTCTTCTTAATTCACCCCTCCACTTT
CASSLLNSPLHF
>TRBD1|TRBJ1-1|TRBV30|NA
TGTGCCTGGAATGCAGGGGGCTATATGAACACTGAAGCTTTCTTT
CAWNAGGYMNTEAFF
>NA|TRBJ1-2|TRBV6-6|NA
TGTGCCAGCAGCGCCAAAGGACAGTCAACTTTCTATGGCTACACCTTC
CASSAKGQSTFYGYTF
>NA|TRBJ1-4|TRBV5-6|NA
TGTGCCAGCAGCTTGTTGGAGGCATTTAATGAAAAACTGTTTTTT
CASSLLEAFNEKLFF
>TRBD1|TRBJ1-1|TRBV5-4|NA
TGTGCCAGCAGCACCGGACAGGGGGCCACCGGGTTAGGTTTCTTT
CASSTGQGATGLGFF
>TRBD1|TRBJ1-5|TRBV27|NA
TGTGCCAGCAGTTTTAGAACAGGGGGTAGCGTCTCTCAGCCCCAGCATTTT
CASSFRTGGSVSQPQHF
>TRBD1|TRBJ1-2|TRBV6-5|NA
TGTGCCAGCAGTAGACAGGGCGAATATGGCTACACCTTC
CASSRQGEYGYTF
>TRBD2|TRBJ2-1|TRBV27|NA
TGTGCCAGCAGTTTTTCAGGGAGGGGCCCTTACAATGAGCAGTTCTTC
CASSFSGRGPYNEQFF
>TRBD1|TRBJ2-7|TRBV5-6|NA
TGTGCCAGCTCTCAAAGGGGGACAGGGGCCCTCGAGCAGTACTTC
CASSQRGTGALEQYF
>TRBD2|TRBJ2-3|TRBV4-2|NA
TGTGCCAGCAGCCAAGGGTTAGTCAGCGGGACCACAGATACGCAGTATTTT
CASSQGLVSGTTDTQYF
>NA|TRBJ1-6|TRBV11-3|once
TGTGCCAGCAGCTTAGATCCTGTTTCACCCCTCCACTTT
CASSLDPVSPLHF
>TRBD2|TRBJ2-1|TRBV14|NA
TGTGCCAGCAGCCAAGAAGGCGGGGGGGCTACCTACAATGAGCAGTTCTTC
CASSQEGGGATYNEQFF
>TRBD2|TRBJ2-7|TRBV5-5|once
TGTGCCAGCAGCCGTAAGGAGGCTAGCGGGAGTTACGAGCAGTACTTC
CASSRKEASGSYEQYF
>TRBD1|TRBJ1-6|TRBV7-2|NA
TGTGCCAGCAGCTGGAACAGGGGGCATAATTCACCCCTCCACTTT
CASSWNRGHNSPLHF
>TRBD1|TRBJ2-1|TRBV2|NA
TGTGCCAGCAGGGACAGGGTGTCCTACAATGAGCAGTTCTTC
CASRDRVSYNEQFF
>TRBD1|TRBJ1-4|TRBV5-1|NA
TGCGCCAGCACAGAGGACAGGATTAATTTT
CASTEDRINF
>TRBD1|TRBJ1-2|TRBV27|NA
TGTGCCAGCAGTTACCTAACAGGGGGCGCGGGTGGCTACACCTTC
CASSYLTGGAGGYTF
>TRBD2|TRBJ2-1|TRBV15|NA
TGTGCCACCAGCAGAGGACCGAGCGGGGGTGAGCAGTTCTTC
CATSRGPSGGEQFF
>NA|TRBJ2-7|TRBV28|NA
TGTGCCAGCACCCGGGACACATACTACGAGCAGTACTTC
CASTRDTYYEQYF
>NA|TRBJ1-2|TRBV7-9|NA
TGTGCCAGCAGCCCCGGGGGGATCGGCTACACCTTC
CASSPGGIGYTF
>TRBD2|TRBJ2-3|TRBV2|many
TGTGCCAGCAGTGGGCCGGGACTAGCGGGCACTAGCACAGATACGCAGTATTTT
CASSGPGLAGTSTDTQYF
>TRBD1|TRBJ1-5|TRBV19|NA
TGTGCCACCGAGGGACAGGGCATTCAGCCCCAGCATTTT
CATEGQGIQPQHF
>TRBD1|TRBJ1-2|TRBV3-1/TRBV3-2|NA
TGTGCCAGCAGCCAAGCGACAGGGGGCAGAAAGTATGGCTACACCTTC
CASSQATGGRKYGYTF
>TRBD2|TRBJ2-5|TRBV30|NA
TGTGCCTGGAGTGTTACGAGCGGGGGCCAAGAGACCCAGTACTTC
CAWSVTSGGQETQYF
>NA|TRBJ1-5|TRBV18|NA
TGTGCCAGCTCACCTTCTCAACAGGGTCGAGGGGAGCCCCAGCATTTT
CASSPSQQGRGEPQHF
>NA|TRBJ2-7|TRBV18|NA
TGTGCCAGCTCACCCGGTGGACAGAACTACGAGCAGTACTTC
CASSPGGQNYEQYF
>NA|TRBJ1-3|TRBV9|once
TGTGCCAGCAGCGTAGCAGACAACTCTGGAAACACCATATATTTT
CASSVADNSGNTIYF
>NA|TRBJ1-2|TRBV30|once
TGTGCCTGGAGTCATAGGACAGACTATGGCTACACCTTC
CAWSHRTDYGYTF
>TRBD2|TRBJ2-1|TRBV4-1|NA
TGCGCCAGCAGCCAAGAAGGTATGAGCGGGAGACCTTACGAGCAGTTCTTC
CASSQEGMSGRPYEQFF
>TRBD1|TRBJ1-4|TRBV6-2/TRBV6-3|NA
TGTGCCAGCAGTTACTGGGGACAGGGTAATGAAAAACTGTTTTTT
CASSYWGQGNEKLFF
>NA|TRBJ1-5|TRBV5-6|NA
TGTGCCAGCAGCTTTAAACCACAGGGTCTTAGCAATCAGCCCCAGCATTTT
CASSFKPQGLSNQPQHF
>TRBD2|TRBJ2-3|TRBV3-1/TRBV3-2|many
TGTGCCAGCAGCCAGTATCGAACTGGGACTAGCGGGGACACAGATACGCAGTATTTT
CASSQYRTGTSGDTDTQYF
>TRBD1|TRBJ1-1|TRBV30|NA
TGTGCCTGGACCAAGGGGACAGGGGCCGCTGAAGCTTTCTTT
CAWTKGTGAAEAFF
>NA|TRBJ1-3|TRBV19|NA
TGTGCCAGTACGAGACAACCCGACTCTGGAAACACCATATATTTT
CASTRQPDSGNTIYF
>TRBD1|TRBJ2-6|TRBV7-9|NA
TGTGCCAGCAGCGCGGGACAGGGGGACTCTGGGGCCAACGTCCTGACTTTC
CASSAGQGDSGANVLTF
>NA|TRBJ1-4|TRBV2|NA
TGTGCCAGCAGTGAGGGGCAGGCGGATGAAAAACTGTTTTTT
CASSEGQADEKLFF
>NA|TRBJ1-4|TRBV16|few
TGTGCCAGCAGCCAATCTGCCGCAGCTAATGAAAAACTGTTTTTT
CASSQSAAANEKLFF